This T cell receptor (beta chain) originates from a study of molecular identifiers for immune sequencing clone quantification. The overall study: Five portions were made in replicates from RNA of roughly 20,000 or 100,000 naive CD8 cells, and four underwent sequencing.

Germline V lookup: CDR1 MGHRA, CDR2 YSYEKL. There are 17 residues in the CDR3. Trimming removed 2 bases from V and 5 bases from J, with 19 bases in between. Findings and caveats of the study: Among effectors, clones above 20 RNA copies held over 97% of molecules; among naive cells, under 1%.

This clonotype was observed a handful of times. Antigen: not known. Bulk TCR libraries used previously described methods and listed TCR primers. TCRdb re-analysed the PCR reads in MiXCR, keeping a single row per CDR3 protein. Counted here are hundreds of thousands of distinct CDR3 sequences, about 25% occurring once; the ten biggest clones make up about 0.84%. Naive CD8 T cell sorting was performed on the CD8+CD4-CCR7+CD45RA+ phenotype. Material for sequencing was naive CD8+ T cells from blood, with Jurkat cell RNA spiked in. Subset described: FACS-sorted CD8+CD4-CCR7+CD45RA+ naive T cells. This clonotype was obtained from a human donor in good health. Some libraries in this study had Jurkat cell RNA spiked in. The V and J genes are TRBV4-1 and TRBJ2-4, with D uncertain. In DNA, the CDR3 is TGCGCCAGCAGCCAATACGACCTGGATTCAGTGGAAAACATTCAGTACTTC. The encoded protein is CASSQYDLDSVENIQYF.